The 31 T cell receptor beta chains below come from one sample, sequenced in a study of blood T cell repertoires in COVID-19. Profiling relied on immunoSEQ multiplex PCR, and the TCRdb table lists in-frame clones only, not all of them. The repertoire holds about 94,000 clones, with around 84% as singletons. Material: peripheral blood. These TCRs come from a woman aged 60 to 75 in a cohort sampled during active or convalescent COVID-19.

The V call is TRBV7-9, the J call TRBJ2-7; 7 nucleotides agree with TRBD1. J lost 2 bases, V lost 7 bases, and 8 bases had no gene match. The CDR3 is 14 residues long. Germline CDR1 SEHNR, CDR2 FQNEAQ (reference sequence). CDR3 DNA: TGTGCCAGCACCTATACAGGGGCTACCTACGAGCAGTACTTC. Its protein is CASTYTGATYEQYF.

The chain employs TRBV9 and TRBJ2-5, with TRBD2 identical over 10 bases. The length of the CDR3 is 16 residues. CDR1 SGDLS and CDR2 YYNGEE come from the germline V gene. V was pared by 2 bases and J by 2 bases, with 6 bases of the junction left unmatched. The CDR3 nucleotides are TGTGCCAGCAGCGTTTCTAGCGGGAGCCTTCAAGAGACCCAGTACTTC. Translation: CASSVSSGSLQETQYF.

The chain joins TRBV29-1 to TRBJ2-7, with 7 positions matching TRBD2. The CDR3 spans 13 residues. Germline-derived CDR1 and CDR2 are SQVTM and ANQGSEA. The junction had 3 bases not matched to a gene; V was cut back by 4 bases and J by 0 bases. The CDR3 loop is CSVARGVSYEQYF. In DNA form, the CDR3 reads TGCAGCGTTGCCCGGGGGGTCTCCTACGAGCAGTACTTC.

The table lists this clone with a few counts. The rearrangement uses TRBV7-9 and TRBJ2-3; D remains unclear. Germline values: CDR1 SEHNR, CDR2 FQNEAQ (reference sequence). The CDR3 covers 15 residues. Trimming removed 1 base at V and 1 base at J, with 9 bases between. The CDR3 DNA sequence: TGTGCCAGCAGCTTAGATAGCTCGGGCACAGATACGCAGTATTTT. Protein product: CASSLDSSGTDTQYF.

The J gene is TRBJ2-2, the V gene TRBV11-2; possible D gene TRBD1, 6 bases. V was clipped by 4 bases and J by 7 bases, with 10 bases between them. The CDR3 spans 13 residues. Germline V gene data show CDR1 as SGHAT and CDR2 as FQNNGV. In DNA form, the CDR3 reads TGTGCCAGCAGCTCAGGGGATTTCGGGGAGCTGTTTTTT. Amino acids: CASSSGDFGELFF.

The gene calls are TRBV7-3 and TRBJ2-5; 10 bases align to TRBD2. CDR1 SGHTA and CDR2 FQGTGA come from the germline V gene. CDR3 length: 16 residues. V dropped 5 bases and J dropped 1; count of bases not matched to a gene: 7. The CDR3 loop reads CASSLGASGGQETQYF. The CDR3 coding sequence is TGTGCCAGCAGCCTCGGGGCTAGCGGGGGCCAAGAGACCCAGTACTTC.

This chain links TRBV27 with TRBJ1-1; tentative D call: TRBD1 (5 bases). Germline CDR1 MNHEY, CDR2 SMNVEV (reference sequence). The CDR3 contains 14 residues. Trimming pared 3 bases from V and 5 bases from J, leaving 13 bases between. The CDR3 DNA reads as TGTGCCAGCAGTTTCTCCGGGGGGGGGACTGAAGCTTTCTTT. This translates into CASSFSGGGTEAFF.

This chain uses TRBV3-1 (or the pseudogene TRBV3-2) with TRBJ1-2; D possibly corresponds to TRBD1 (5 bases). Deletions cut 4 bases from V and 7 bases from J, with 22 bases between. CDR1 LGHDT and CDR2 YNNKEL come from the germline V gene (reference sequence). CDR3 size: 16 residues. The CDR3 reads CASSPDLGGGIVGYTF. DNA of the CDR3: TGTGCCAGCAGCCCCGACCTCGGGGGGGGAATTGTTGGCTACACCTTC.

The chain employs TRBV5-1 and TRBJ1-4; 8 nucleotides agree with TRBD1. The germline V gene has CDR1 SGHRS and CDR2 YFSETQ. CDR3 length: 17 amino acids. The V and J ends lost 0 bases and 0 bases, in that order; junction bases with no gene match: 4. Here the CDR3 reads CASSLGPTGATNEKLFF. The CDR3 region has the DNA TGCGCCAGCAGCTTGGGACCGACAGGGGCAACTAATGAAAAACTGTTTTTT.

V and J are TRBV7-9 and TRBJ2-1; TRBD2 agrees at 12 bases. This CDR3 spans 17 amino acids. V shed 0 bases and J 5 bases; nucleotides not matched to a gene: 5. Germline values: CDR1 SEHNR, CDR2 FQNEAQ (reference sequence). CDR3 sequence reads: CASSLARLAGDDNEQFF. Here the CDR3 DNA reads TGTGCCAGCAGCTTAGCCAGACTAGCGGGAGACGACAATGAGCAGTTCTTC. Combining the CDR3 with reference TRBV7-9 and TRBJ2-1 gives the whole variable domain DTGVSQNPRHKITKRGQNVTFRCDPISEHNRLYWYRQTLGQGPEFLTYFQNEAQLEKSRLLSDRFSAERPKGSFSTLEIQRTEQGDSAMYLCASSLARLAGDDNEQFFGPGTRLTVL.

CDR3 bases: TGCGCCAGCAGCTTGGTCGGGGCGGGGGGCTCAAATGAGCAGTTCTTC. Protein product: CASSLVGAGGSNEQFF. The chain couples TRBV5-1 to TRBJ2-1, with 8 bases aligning to TRBD2. The CDR3 is made up of 16 amino acids. V lost 0 bases and J lost 7; bases outside the gene matches: 9. Germline V lookup: CDR1 SGHRS, CDR2 YFSETQ.

The chain links TRBV27 to TRBJ1-4; no definite D call. Trimming removed 1 base from V and 1 base from J, with 7 bases in between. The germline V gene has CDR1 MNHEY and CDR2 SMNVEV (reference sequence). The CDR3 is made up of 15 amino acids. As DNA, the CDR3 is TGTGCCAGCAGTTTATTAGGAGGAACTAATGAAAAACTGTTTTTT. Translation: CASSLLGGTNEKLFF.

V gene TRBV15 combines with J gene TRBJ1-2; D call uncertain. V was cut by 8 bases and J by 5 bases, with 15 bases left in between. The CDR3 has 13 amino acids. Germline CDR1 and CDR2: LNHNV and YYDKDF (reference sequence). Here the CDR3 reads CATAESREYGYTF. The DNA for the CDR3 is TGTGCCACCGCCGAAAGCCGGGAGTATGGCTACACCTTC.

The rearrangement joins TRBV4-1 to TRBJ1-6; TRBD1 might be the D (5 bases). CDR1 and CDR2 (germline): MGHRA, YSYEKL. This CDR3 is built from 16 residues. Trimming pared 0 bases from V and 10 bases from J, leaving 16 bases between. The DNA of the CDR3 is TGCGCCAGCAGCCAAGAAGCCCAGGGAATCTACTCACCCCTCCACTTT. Amino acids: CASSQEAQGIYSPLHF.

This clone was picked up one time. This chain uses TRBV11-3 with TRBJ2-7, with 8 nucleotides matching TRBD1. J was trimmed by 2 bases and V by 3 bases; bases with no gene match: 3. The CDR3 length is 14 residues. The germline CDR1 and CDR2 sequences are SGHNT and YENEEA. Here the CDR3 reads CASSFGTGAYEQYF. The DNA for the CDR3 is TGTGCCAGCAGCTTCGGGACAGGAGCCTACGAGCAGTACTTC.

The chain recombines TRBV10-3 with TRBJ2-1, with 10 bases that match TRBD2. CDR3 length: 16 residues. V shed 3 bases, J shed 6 bases, and the junction held 8 bases outside the gene matches. From germline, CDR1 is ENHRY and CDR2 SYGVKD. In DNA form, the CDR3 reads TGTGCCATCAGTGACCCCGGGACTAGCGTAATCAATGAGCAGTTCTTC. It specifies CAISDPGTSVINEQFF.

The V call is TRBV6-6, the J call TRBJ2-5; D may be TRBD1 (6 bases). The CDR3 has 15 amino acids. Trimming left V 0 bases short and J 1 base short, with 9 bases between. CDR1 is MNHNY and CDR2 is SVGAGI in the germline V gene (reference sequence). Here the CDR3 DNA reads TGTGCCAGCAGTTACTCAAGGACAGTCCAAGAGACCCAGTACTTC. It codes for CASSYSRTVQETQYF.

CDR3 nucleotide sequence: TGTGCCAGCAGCGTGACGGGACTAATGAACACCGGGGAGCTGTTTTTT. This gives the protein CASSVTGLMNTGELFF. The V call is TRBV11-2, the J call TRBJ2-2; TRBD2 agrees at 7 bases. CDR3 size: 16 residues. Germline CDR1 reads SGHAT; CDR2 reads FQNNGV. J gave up 1 base and V 5 bases, and 7 bases lay outside the gene matches. Supplemented by reference TRBV11-2 and TRBJ2-2, the full variable domain reads EAGVAQSPRYKIIEKRQSVAFWCNPISGHATLYWYQQILGQGPKLLIQFQNNGVVDDSQLPKDRFSAERLKGVDSTLKIQPAKLEDSAVYLCASSVTGLMNTGELFFGEGSRLTVL.

The chain uses TRBV18 and TRBJ1-6; the match to TRBD1 covers 12 bases. Germline values: CDR1 KGHSH, CDR2 LQKENI. The trim removed 6 bases at V and 8 bases at J, leaving 5 bases unmatched. The CDR3 is 15 residues long. CDR3 DNA sequence: TGTGCCAGCTCGGGACAGGGGGCGCAGGATTCACCCCTCCACTTT. Encoded protein: CASSGQGAQDSPLHF.

V is TRBV15 and J is TRBJ2-1, with D perhaps matching TRBD2 (6 bases). Germline CDR1 and CDR2: LNHNV and YYDKDF (reference sequence). The V end lost 6 bases, the J end lost 12 bases, and 18 bases lay between the germline ends. The CDR3 has 13 residues. This chain's CDR3 is CATRETGLPAQFF. In DNA, the CDR3 is TGTGCCACCAGGGAAACGGGACTCCCGGCGCAGTTCTTC.

The rearrangement links TRBV9 to TRBJ2-3; no reliable D call. V was trimmed by 5 bases and J by 0 bases, leaving 16 bases between them. This CDR3 comprises 16 residues. Germline V gives CDR1 SGDLS, CDR2 YYNGEE. In nucleotides, the CDR3 is TGTGCCAGCAGACCCCTAAGCGACCTTAGCACAGATACGCAGTATTTT. It specifies CASRPLSDLSTDTQYF.

V usage is TRBV5-4 and J usage is TRBJ2-7; 7 bases fit TRBD1. V was clipped by 4 bases and J by 4 bases; unmatched bases: 11. Per germline, CDR1 SGHNT and CDR2 YYREEE (reference sequence). This CDR3 is 15 amino acids long. The CDR3 DNA sequence: TGTGCCAGCAGCCCGGGTGGGGGACAGATTTACGAGCAGTACTTC. Translation gives CASSPGGGQIYEQYF.

The V gene is TRBV10-3, the J gene TRBJ1-3; 7 nucleotides match TRBD1. The ends lost 2 bases at V and 4 bases at J; junction bases unmatched: 5. Germline assignment: CDR1 ENHRY and CDR2 SYGVKD. The length of the CDR3 is 15 residues. CDR3 in DNA: TGTGCCATCAGTGAGGCGGCAGGGGGAGGAAACACCATATATTTT. Translated, it gives CAISEAAGGGNTIYF.

This chain uses TRBV11-2 with TRBJ2-1, with 7 bases aligning to TRBD2. Germline V lookup: CDR1 SGHAT, CDR2 FQNNGV. Trimming cost V 4 bases and J 8 bases; bases outside gene matches: 11. The CDR3 runs to 15 residues. The CDR3 protein is CASSSPREKVYEQFF. CDR3 nucleotides: TGTGCCAGCAGCTCCCCGCGGGAGAAGGTCTATGAGCAGTTCTTC.

About this clone: Other DNA sequences of this sample code for an identical CDR3. The rearrangement joins TRBV7-3 to TRBJ2-1; 13 bases map to TRBD2. V shed 5 bases and J 7 bases; nucleotides not matched to a gene: 5. The CDR3 sequence is 15 residues long. Germline V gene data show CDR1 as SGHTA and CDR2 as FQGTGA. This CDR3 is CASSLLAGGPNEQFF. CDR3 DNA sequence: TGTGCCAGCAGCCTACTAGCGGGGGGGCCAAATGAGCAGTTCTTC. Looking up the rest from reference TRBV7-3 and TRBJ2-1 gives the full variable domain: GAGVSQTPSNKVTEKGKYVELRCDPISGHTALYWYRQSLGQGPEFLIYFQGTGAADDSGLPNDRFFAVRPEGSVSTLKIQRTERGDSAVYLCASSLLAGGPNEQFFGPGTRLTVL.

The J gene is TRBJ2-7, the V gene TRBV5-1; maybe TRBD2 (5 bases). The germline CDR1 and CDR2 sequences are SGHRS and YFSETQ. The V and J ends lost 4 bases and 5 bases respectively, with 19 bases between them. The CDR3 has 15 amino acids. CDR3 in amino acids: CASSPRTFGVDEQYF. In nucleotides, the CDR3 is TGCGCCAGCAGCCCCCGGACCTTCGGGGTCGACGAGCAGTACTTC.

The gene calls are TRBV5-1 and TRBJ2-2, with 11 bases that match TRBD2. From germline, CDR1 is SGHRS and CDR2 YFSETQ. This CDR3 has 18 residues. The V and J ends lost 4 bases and 6 bases, in that order; junction bases with no gene match: 14. The CDR3 protein is CASSPMLAGGLKAGELFF. The DNA for the CDR3 is TGCGCCAGCAGCCCAATGCTAGCGGGAGGCCTTAAGGCCGGGGAGCTGTTTTTT. Full variable domain (outside the CDR3, taken from reference TRBV5-1 and TRBJ2-2): KAGVTQTPRYLIKTRGQQVTLSCSPISGHRSVSWYQQTPGQGLQFLFEYFSETQRNKGNFPGRFSGRQFSNSRSEMNVSTLELGDSALYLCASSPMLAGGLKAGELFFGEGSRLTVL.

This chain uses TRBV5-8 with TRBJ1-1; maybe TRBD1 (6 bases). V lost 0 bases and J lost 1, with 10 bases in between. Germline CDR1 and CDR2: SGHTS and YDEGEE. The CDR3 loop spans 15 amino acids. CDR3 sequence: CASSLAGAPNTEAFF. CDR3 in DNA: TGTGCCAGCAGCTTGGCAGGGGCCCCGAACACTGAAGCTTTCTTT. The full variable domain, completed using reference TRBV5-8 and TRBJ1-1, is EAGVTQSPTHLIKTRGQQATLRCSPISGHTSVYWYQQALGLGLQFLLWYDEGEERNRGNFPPRFSGRQFPNYSSELNVNALELEDSALYLCASSLAGAPNTEAFFGQGTRLTVV.

Comments on this clone: The same CDR3 can be traced to other DNA sequences in this sample. This chain links TRBV6-5 with TRBJ1-1; 8 nucleotides align to TRBD1. Germline V gives CDR1 MNHEY, CDR2 SVGAGI. The CDR3 has 14 amino acids. J lost 5 bases, V lost 5 bases, and 7 bases had no gene match. CDR3 in amino acids: CASSLDRGGTEAFF. Written as DNA, the CDR3 is TGTGCCAGCAGTCTAGACAGGGGAGGAACTGAAGCTTTCTTT.

The V gene is TRBV7-9, the J gene TRBJ1-5; TRBD1 is a possible D gene (6 bases). Germline V lookup: CDR1 SEHNR, CDR2 FQNEAQ (reference sequence). CDR3 length: 14 residues. The germline V and J ends were trimmed by 4 bases and 1 base, with 8 bases remaining between them. The CDR3 is CASSSQGSNQPQHF. In nucleotides, the CDR3 is TGTGCCAGCAGCTCCCAGGGGAGCAATCAGCCCCAGCATTTT. The complete variable domain, with remaining parts taken from reference TRBV7-9 and TRBJ1-5, reads DTGVSQNPRHKITKRGQNVTFRCDPISEHNRLYWYRQTLGQGPEFLTYFQNEAQLEKSRLLSDRFSAERPKGSFSTLEIQRTEQGDSAMYLCASSSQGSNQPQHFGDGTRLSIL.

The CDR3 is CAILRPGQIINYGYTF. CDR3 DNA: TGTGCCATACTCAGGCCGGGACAGATTATCAACTATGGCTACACCTTC. This rearrangement joins TRBV2 to TRBJ1-2; the match to TRBD1 covers 7 bases. Germline V CDR1 and CDR2: SNHLY, FYNNEI. The CDR3 length is 16 residues. V lost 10 bases and J lost 2; bases outside the gene matches: 16.